One and the same sample provided the 15 T cell receptor beta chains below, sequenced in a study of CD8 T cells in Susac syndrome. Random hexamers were used to reverse transcribe an amount of about 0.5 to 1 ug RNA. TCRdb reanalysed the immunoSEQ multiplex PCR reads using MiXCR and keeps one entry per CDR3 protein. The table has about 120,000 distinct CDR3 sequences, 85% to 95% seen once. Input material: CD8+ T cells from PBMCs. The receptors come from a human donor in good health.

As DNA, the CDR3 is TGTGCCAGCAGCCGTAAAAACCGACAGGGAGGCCAAGAGACCCAGTACTTC. Its translation: CASSRKNRQGGQETQYF. This chain links TRBV7-9 with TRBJ2-5; D perhaps matches TRBD1 (7 bases). Looked up from germline, CDR1 is SEHNR and CDR2 is FQNEAQ (reference sequence). Trimming took off 5 bases at V and 1 base at J, with 20 bases between the two ends. The CDR3 is 17 amino acids.

The V and J genes are TRBV29-1 and TRBJ1-1, with 8 nucleotides matching TRBD1. The CDR3 is 13 residues long. The germline V gene has CDR1 SQVTM and CDR2 ANQGSEA. With 4 bases clipped from V and 0 bases from J, the junction kept 1 base outside the gene matches. The CDR3 region has the DNA TGCAGCGTTGGACAGGGGCTGAACACTGAAGCTTTCTTT. Translating it yields CSVGQGLNTEAFF.

The rearrangement links TRBV6-6 to TRBJ1-4; the D is unclear. Per the germline V gene, CDR1 is MNHNY and CDR2 is SVGAGI (reference sequence). There are 16 residues in the CDR3. With 5 bases removed from V and 5 bases from J, the gap between germline ends came to 18 bases. This CDR3 is CASSAVEVVLNEKLFF. The DNA for the CDR3 is TGTGCCAGCAGTGCCGTTGAAGTCGTTCTAAATGAAAAACTGTTTTTT.

This clonotype showed up just once. The rearrangement uses TRBV15 and TRBJ2-7; D could derive from TRBD1 or TRBD2 (6 bases each). This CDR3 has 15 amino acids. With 2 bases removed from V and 1 base from J, the gap between germline ends came to 12 bases. CDR1 LNHNV and CDR2 YYDKDF come from the germline V gene (reference sequence). CDR3 sequence (DNA): TGTGCCACCAGCAGACGGAGGGGGAATTCCTACGAGCAGTACTTC. The encoded protein is CATSRRRGNSYEQYF.

This clonotype was seen just once. The chain joins TRBV12-3 or TRBV12-4 to TRBJ2-2, with D possibly being TRBD2 (6 bases). This CDR3 spans 16 amino acids. Trimming removed 6 bases at V and 4 bases at J, with 18 bases between. CDR3 protein: CASSDGGRRSTGELFF. CDR3 DNA sequence: TGTGCCAGCAGCGACGGGGGAAGGCGGAGCACCGGGGAGCTGTTTTTT.

V and J are TRBV6-2 or TRBV6-3 and TRBJ1-2; D is unresolved. The CDR3 has 13 residues. With 3 bases removed from V and 3 bases from J, the gap between germline ends came to 8 bases. From germline, CDR1 is MNHEY and CDR2 SVGEGT. CDR3 amino acids: CASSYGRDYGYTF. For the CDR3, the DNA is TGTGCCAGCAGTTATGGAAGGGACTATGGCTACACCTTC.

V gene TRBV20-1 combines with J gene TRBJ2-4, with D perhaps given as TRBD1 or TRBD2 (5 bases each). CDR1 and CDR2 (germline): DFQATT, SNEGSKA (reference sequence). The CDR3 has 19 amino acids. Trimming stripped 2 bases from V and 0 bases from J, with 23 bases between. The CDR3 is CSARSGRGVDNLAKNIQYF. The CDR3 nucleotides read TGCAGTGCTAGATCCGGTCGGGGCGTCGATAACTTAGCCAAAAACATTCAGTACTTC.

As regards this clonotype: Germline and junction disagree at one end, which may indicate a read error. The V call is TRBV24-1, the J call TRBJ1-1; TRBD1 is a possible D gene (5 bases). CDR3 length: 17 amino acids. The germline gives CDR1 KGHDR, CDR2 SFDVKD. DNA for the CDR3: TGTGCCACCAATTCGGGCGGGGTAGGGGATCCTAACACTGAAGTTTTCTTT. Encoded protein: CATNSGGVGDPNTEVFF.

V usage is TRBV5-4 and J usage is TRBJ2-1, with D possibly matching TRBD2 (5 bases). The CDR3 is 15 amino acids. Germline V gene lookup returns CDR1 SGHNT and CDR2 YYREEE (reference sequence). The V and J ends lost 0 bases and 9 bases respectively, with 16 bases between them. The CDR3 loop is CASSLDVRGFGEQFF. As DNA, the CDR3 is TGTGCCAGCAGCTTGGACGTCCGGGGTTTCGGTGAGCAGTTCTTC.

This rearrangement joins TRBV20-1 to TRBJ2-7; D is undetermined. This CDR3 has 14 amino acids. Germline V gene sequence: CDR1 DFQATT, CDR2 SNEGSKA (reference sequence). V was shortened by 2 bases and J by 3 bases, with 14 bases between the two germline ends. CDR3: CSARPTRRNYEQYF. The CDR3 DNA follows: TGCAGTGCTAGACCTACTCGGCGGAACTACGAGCAGTACTTC.

V gene TRBV5-6 combines with J gene TRBJ1-6, with D possibly being TRBD1 (6 bases). This CDR3 has 16 amino acids. V was clipped by 1 base and J by 8 bases, with 16 bases between them. From germline, CDR1 is SGHDT and CDR2 YYEEEE. CDR3 nucleotide sequence: TGTGCCAGCAGCTTGCCCCCGGGACAAGAAGATTCACCCCTCCACTTT. Translating it yields CASSLPPGQEDSPLHF. The whole variable domain, filled in from reference TRBV5-6 and TRBJ1-6, reads DAGVTQSPTHLIKTRGQQVTLRCSPKSGHDTVSWYQQALGQGPQFIFQYYEEEERQRGNFPDRFSGHQFPNYSSELNVNALLLGDSALYLCASSLPPGQEDSPLHFGNGTRLTVT.

The chain carries TRBV3-1 and TRBJ2-3, with D perhaps matching TRBD2 (5 bases). V was clipped by 4 bases and J by 4 bases, with 18 bases between them. The germline V gene has CDR1 LGHDT and CDR2 YNNKEL (reference sequence). The CDR3 sequence is 16 residues long. In DNA form, the CDR3 reads TGTGCCAGCAGCCTTAGAGAGCGGACCCCCGCAGATACGCAGTATTTT. This translates into CASSLRERTPADTQYF.

The chain uses TRBV5-1 and TRBJ2-7; D is ambiguous. V lost 3 bases, J lost 5 bases, and 15 bases lay in between. There are 14 residues in the CDR3. Germline V lookup: CDR1 SGHRS, CDR2 YFSETQ. The CDR3 reads CASSSTVISDEQYF. The CDR3, as DNA: TGCGCCAGCAGCTCAACGGTCATCTCGGACGAGCAGTACTTC.

This clonotype turned up a few times. V is TRBV7-2 and J is TRBJ2-5, with D possibly being TRBD1 (6 bases). The germline V gene encodes CDR1 SGHTA and CDR2 FQGNSA. This CDR3 is 12 amino acids long. With 3 bases removed from V and 5 bases from J, the gap between germline ends came to 7 bases. The CDR3 sequence: CASSLRGETQYF. The DNA of the CDR3 is TGTGCCAGCAGCTTGAGGGGGGAGACCCAGTACTTC.

This chain uses TRBV10-3 with TRBJ2-3; tentatively, D is TRBD2 (5 bases). In germline, CDR1 is ENHRY, CDR2 SYGVKD. The ends were cut back, 2 bases at V and 0 bases at J, with 6 bases in the middle. This CDR3 contains 14 residues. Written as DNA, the CDR3 is TGTGCCATCAGTGAGGCGGGCAGCACAGATACGCAGTATTTT. This gives the protein CAISEAGSTDTQYF.